This T cell receptor beta chain was recorded in a study of shared clonotypes between healthy human individuals. The overall study: Per donor, three plates held CD4 naive cells, three held CD4 memory, two held CD8 naive and one held CD8 memory.

The V gene's germline CDR1 is SNHLY and CDR2 FYNNEI. This CDR3 region has 13 residues. Trimming pared 3 bases from V and 3 bases from J, leaving 5 bases between. In regard to this clone: As yet, its antigen is unknown.

The donors, all of them Caucasian adults, lived in Nashville, Tennessee. For each subset, genomic DNA was distributed in equal portions over several immunoSEQ plates. The repertoire was sequenced with immunoSEQ multiplex PCR; TCRdb's copy has only in-frame clones and lacks some. Of millions of clones in the sample, 85% to 95% were seen once. Study results and limitations: Tissue TCR repertoires likely differ from these blood-only repertoires.

The specimen was naive CD4+ T cells sorted from blood. Subset denoted: CD45RA+ positively selected. The V and J genes are TRBV2 and TRBJ2-2; D gene uncertain. The sequence was collected from a man aged 18 to 35 in good health. CDR3 coding DNA: TGTGCCAGCAGTGACAGTCACACCGGGGAGCTGTTTTTT. It yields the protein CASSDSHTGELFF.